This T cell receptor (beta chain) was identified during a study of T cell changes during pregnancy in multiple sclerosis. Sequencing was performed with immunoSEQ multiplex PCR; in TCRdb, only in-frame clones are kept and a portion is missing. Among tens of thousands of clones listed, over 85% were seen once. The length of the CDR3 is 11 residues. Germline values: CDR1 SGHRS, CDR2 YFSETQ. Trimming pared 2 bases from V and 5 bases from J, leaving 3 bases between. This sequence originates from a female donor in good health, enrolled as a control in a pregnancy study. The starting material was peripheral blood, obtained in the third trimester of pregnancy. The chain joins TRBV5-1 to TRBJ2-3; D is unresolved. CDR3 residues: CASSFKDTQYF. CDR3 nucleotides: TGCGCCAGCAGCTTTAAAGATACGCAGTATTTT.